The T cell receptor beta chain under discussion was sequenced for a study of cytotoxic CD8 clonotypes in ibrutinib-treated CLL. As for the study in general: Mean yields were approximately 250,000 productive templates and over 85,000 productive rearrangements per sample.

Comments on this clone: Its target is unknown.

Investigators sought sequencing depths of between 1 in 200,000 and 1 in 1 million T cells. Profiling relied on immunoSEQ multiplex PCR, and the TCRdb table lists in-frame clones only, not all of them. The data hold about 140,000 clones, with 70% to 85% observed a single time. Study findings and constraints: Against age-matched healthy donors, baseline clonality ran higher and tracked circulating CD8+ T-cell counts.

From germline, CDR1 is SGHTA and CDR2 FQGTGA. CDR3 length equals 16 residues. V shed 6 bases and J 3 bases; nucleotides not matched to a gene: 9. The sequencing used PBMCs, collected after 12 months of ibrutinib treatment. This TCR was recovered from a human donor with chronic lymphocytic leukemia. This sequence joins TRBV7-3 and TRBJ2-3, with 10 bases aligning to TRBD1. The CDR3 sequence: CASSKPRTGGTDTQYF. DNA for the CDR3: TGTGCCAGCAGTAAACCAAGGACAGGGGGAACAGATACGCAGTATTTT.